This T cell receptor beta chain appears in the sequencing data of a study of vaccination effects on CD4 cells after COVID-19. Before sequencing took place, the ViraFEST assay used viral peptide pools to expand antigen-specific CD4+ T cells. Subsequent to a culture period of 10 to 11 days, CD4+ T cells were isolated. Vaccine recipients, nucleocapsid antibody negative, had no prior SARS-CoV-2 infection. In regard to this clone: Its antigen remains unknown.

Generated by immunoSEQ multiplex PCR, the TCRdb table keeps only in-frame clones and is missing some. The table lists 35,000 to 55,000 clones, 70% to 80% of them singletons, with roughly a tenth in the top ten. Germline V gene sequence: CDR1 SQVTM, CDR2 ANQGSEA. CDR3 length equals 14 residues. Trimming removed 7 bases from V and 0 bases from J, with 13 bases in between. The specimen was CD4+ T cells from PBMCs cultured with SARS-CoV-2 spike peptides, collected before COVID-19 vaccination. The rearrangement joins TRBV29-1 to TRBJ2-1; D unclear. The clonotype originates from a human donor who received a COVID-19 vaccine. For the CDR3, the DNA is TGCAGCGCTACTTCCGACGGCTCCTACAATGAGCAGTTCTTC. Its protein product is CSATSDGSYNEQFF.